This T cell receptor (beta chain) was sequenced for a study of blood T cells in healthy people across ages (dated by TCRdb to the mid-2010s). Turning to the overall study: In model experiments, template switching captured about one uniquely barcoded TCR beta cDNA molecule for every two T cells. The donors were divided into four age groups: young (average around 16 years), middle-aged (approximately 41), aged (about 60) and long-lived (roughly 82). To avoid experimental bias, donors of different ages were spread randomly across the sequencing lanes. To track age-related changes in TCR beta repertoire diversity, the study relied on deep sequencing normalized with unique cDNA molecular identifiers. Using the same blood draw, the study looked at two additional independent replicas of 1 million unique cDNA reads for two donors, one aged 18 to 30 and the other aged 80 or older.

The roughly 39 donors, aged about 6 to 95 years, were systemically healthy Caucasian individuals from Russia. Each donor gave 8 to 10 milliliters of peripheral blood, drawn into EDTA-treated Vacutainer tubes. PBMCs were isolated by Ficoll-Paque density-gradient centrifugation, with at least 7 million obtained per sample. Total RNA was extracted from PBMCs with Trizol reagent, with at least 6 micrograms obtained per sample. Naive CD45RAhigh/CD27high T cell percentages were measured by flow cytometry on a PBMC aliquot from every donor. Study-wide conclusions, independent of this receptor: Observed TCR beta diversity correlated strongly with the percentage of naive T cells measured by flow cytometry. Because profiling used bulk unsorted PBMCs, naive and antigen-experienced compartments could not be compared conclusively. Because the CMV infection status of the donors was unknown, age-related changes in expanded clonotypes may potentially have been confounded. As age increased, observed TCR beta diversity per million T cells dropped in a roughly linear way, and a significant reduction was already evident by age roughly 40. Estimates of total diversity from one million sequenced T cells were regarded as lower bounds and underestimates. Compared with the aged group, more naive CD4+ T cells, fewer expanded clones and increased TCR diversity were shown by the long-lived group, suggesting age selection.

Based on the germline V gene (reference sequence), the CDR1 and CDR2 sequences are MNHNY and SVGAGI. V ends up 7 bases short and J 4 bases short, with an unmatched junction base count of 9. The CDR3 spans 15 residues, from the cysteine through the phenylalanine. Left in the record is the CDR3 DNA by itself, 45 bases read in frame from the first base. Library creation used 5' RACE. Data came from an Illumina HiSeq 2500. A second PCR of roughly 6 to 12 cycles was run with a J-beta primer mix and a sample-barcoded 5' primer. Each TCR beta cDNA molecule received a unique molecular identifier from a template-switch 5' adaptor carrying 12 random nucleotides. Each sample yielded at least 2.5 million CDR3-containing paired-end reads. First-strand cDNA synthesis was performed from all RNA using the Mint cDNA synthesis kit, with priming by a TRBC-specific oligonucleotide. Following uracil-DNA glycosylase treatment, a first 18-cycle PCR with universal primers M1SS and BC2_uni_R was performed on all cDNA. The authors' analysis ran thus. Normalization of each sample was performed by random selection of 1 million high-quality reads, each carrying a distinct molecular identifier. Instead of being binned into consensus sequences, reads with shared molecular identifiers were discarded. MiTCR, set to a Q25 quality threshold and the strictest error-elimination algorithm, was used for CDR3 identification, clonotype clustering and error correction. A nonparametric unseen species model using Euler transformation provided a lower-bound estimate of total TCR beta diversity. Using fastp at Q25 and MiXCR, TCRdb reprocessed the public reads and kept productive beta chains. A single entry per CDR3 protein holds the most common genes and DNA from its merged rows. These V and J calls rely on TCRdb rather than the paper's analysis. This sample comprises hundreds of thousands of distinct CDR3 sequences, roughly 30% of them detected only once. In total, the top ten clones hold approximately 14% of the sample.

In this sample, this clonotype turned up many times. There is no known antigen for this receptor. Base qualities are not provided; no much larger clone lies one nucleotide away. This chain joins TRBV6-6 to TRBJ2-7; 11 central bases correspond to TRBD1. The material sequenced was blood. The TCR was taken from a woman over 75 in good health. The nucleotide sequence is TGTGCCAGCACCCTCTCGGACAGGGGGCCATACGAGCAGTACTTC. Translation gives CASTLSDRGPYEQYF.